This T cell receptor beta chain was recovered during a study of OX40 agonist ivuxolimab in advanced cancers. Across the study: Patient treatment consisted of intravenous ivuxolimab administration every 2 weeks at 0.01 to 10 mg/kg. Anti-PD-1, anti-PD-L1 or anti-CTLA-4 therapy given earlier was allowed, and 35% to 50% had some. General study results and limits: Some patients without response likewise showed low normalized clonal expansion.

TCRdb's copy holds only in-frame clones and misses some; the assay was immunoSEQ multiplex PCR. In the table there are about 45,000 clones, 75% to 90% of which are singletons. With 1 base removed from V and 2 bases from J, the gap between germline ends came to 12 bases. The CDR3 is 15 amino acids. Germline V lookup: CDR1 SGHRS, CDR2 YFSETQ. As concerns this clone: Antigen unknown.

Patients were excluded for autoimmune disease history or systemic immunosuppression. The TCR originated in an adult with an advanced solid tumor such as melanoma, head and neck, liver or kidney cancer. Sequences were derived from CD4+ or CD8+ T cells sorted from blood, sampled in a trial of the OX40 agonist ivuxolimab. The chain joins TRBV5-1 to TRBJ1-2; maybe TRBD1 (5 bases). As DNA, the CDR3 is TGCGCCAGCAGCTTGAGAGAGGGGCCAAACTATGGCTACACCTTC. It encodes CASSLREGPNYGYTF.